The clone carrying this T cell receptor (beta chain) has only a few counts. This sample is drawn from a study of blood T cells in healthy people across ages. CDR3 length: 16 amino acids. The germline V gene has CDR1 SGHRS and CDR2 YFSETQ. J was trimmed by 1 base and V by 4 bases; bases with no gene match: 10. Alongside a J-beta primer mix, a sample-barcoded 5' primer served in a second PCR lasting roughly 7 to 11 cycles. Every sample gave at least 2.5 million paired-end reads containing CDR3. Via MiXCR, TCRdb re-called the 5' RACE reads, giving one row per CDR3 protein. The sample includes about 780,000 distinct CDR3 sequences, more than 25% seen only once; the top ten take 2.5% to 3.5%. Per sample, extraction of total RNA gave at least 5 micrograms in every case. This sample also belongs to another study, concerning T cells of mothers and their children.

The sequencing sample was made of blood. The sequence was obtained from a boy under 18 in good health. J is TRBJ2-7 and V is TRBV5-1; the match to TRBD1 covers 8 bases. CDR3 coding DNA: TGCGCCAGCAGCCCGAGTCCCGGGACAGGTTCCTACGAGCAGTACTTC. This codes for CASSPSPGTGSYEQYF. Based on the CDR3 plus reference TRBV5-1 and TRBJ2-7, the full variable domain is KAGVTQTPRYLIKTRGQQVTLSCSPISGHRSVSWYQQTPGQGLQFLFEYFSETQRNKGNFPGRFSGRQFSNSRSEMNVSTLELGDSALYLCASSPSPGTGSYEQYFGPGTRLTVT.